A single sample is the source of the 17 T cell receptor beta chains below, sequenced in a study of blood T cell repertoires in COVID-19. Assay: immunoSEQ multiplex PCR; the TCRdb copy retains only in-frame clones and omits some. The data show 300,000 to 400,000 clones, 80% to 90% seen once. Sequencing used PBMCs or T cells enriched from blood (not recorded which). The receptors come from a woman aged 40 to 50 with acute COVID-19.

J is TRBJ2-3 and V is TRBV5-1; 9 nucleotides line up with TRBD1. There are 15 residues in the CDR3. J gave up 4 bases and V 3 bases, and 6 bases lay outside the gene matches. CDR1 and CDR2 from the germline V gene are SGHRS and YFSETQ. The CDR3 protein is CASSSLTGGADTQYF. CDR3 DNA: TGCGCCAGCAGCTCGCTGACAGGGGGTGCAGATACGCAGTATTTT.

The chain carries TRBV9 and TRBJ2-2; D is unresolved. Trimming removed 0 bases at V and 6 bases at J, with 12 bases between. Germline CDR1 and CDR2: SGDLS and YYNGEE. This CDR3 comprises 15 residues. This CDR3 reads CASSVGLVASGELFF. As DNA, the CDR3 is TGTGCCAGCAGCGTAGGACTTGTTGCGTCCGGGGAGCTGTTTTTT. Full variable domain (remainder filled in from reference TRBV9 and TRBJ2-2): DSGVTQTPKHLITATGQRVTLRCSPRSGDLSVYWYQQSLDQGLQFLIQYYNGEERAKGNILERFSAQQFPDLHSELNLSSLELGDSALYFCASSVGLVASGELFFGEGSRLTVL.

CDR3 region: CASSSRGGGVQGHEQFF. The CDR3 coding sequence is TGTGCCAGCAGCTCCCGGGGGGGCGGCGTACAAGGGCATGAGCAGTTCTTC. The chain employs TRBV7-3 and TRBJ2-1, with TRBD2 identical over 8 bases. The CDR3 length is 17 residues. The germline gives CDR1 SGHTA, CDR2 FQGTGA. Germline trimming cut 4 bases from V and 8 bases from J; bases unmatched to any gene: 16.

CDR3 DNA: TGTGCCAGCAGCTTCTCAGATAATTCACCCCTCCACTTT. Translating gives CASSFSDNSPLHF. The chain uses TRBV12-3 or TRBV12-4 and TRBJ1-6; the D is unclear. V lost 6 bases, J lost 5 bases, and 8 bases lay in between. There are 13 residues in the CDR3.

The chain carries TRBV10-3 and TRBJ2-3; 11 nucleotides agree with TRBD2. The germline CDR1 and CDR2 sequences are ENHRY and SYGVKD. J lost 0 bases, V lost 5 bases, and 13 bases had no gene match. CDR3 length equals 19 residues. CDR3 DNA sequence: TGTGCCATCAGTAGTAACCAGGGGACTAGCGGAGGGAGCACAGATACGCAGTATTTT. Translating gives CAISSNQGTSGGSTDTQYF.

The chain joins TRBV7-3 to TRBJ2-7, with TRBD1 matching 7 bases. CDR3 length equals 13 residues. Germline CDR1 SGHTA, CDR2 FQGTGA. The J segment lost 10 bases and the V segment lost 2 bases, leaving 8 bases of the junction unmatched. Written as DNA, the CDR3 is TGTGCCAGCAGCTTATCAACCACAGGGGTTCAGTACTTC. Translated: CASSLSTTGVQYF.

The chain carries TRBV4-1 and TRBJ1-4; a weak D match, TRBD1 (5 bases). Trimming shortened V by 1 base and J by 6 bases, and 15 bases separated the two germline ends. Germline V gene sequence: CDR1 MGHRA, CDR2 YSYEKL. The CDR3 covers 16 residues. The CDR3 sequence: CASSQVTPRVDEKLFF. CDR3 DNA: TGCGCCAGCAGCCAAGTTACGCCCAGGGTCGATGAAAAACTGTTTTTT.

V is TRBV28 and J is TRBJ2-1; TRBD2 matches at 8 bases. V dropped 5 bases and J dropped 5; count of bases not matched to a gene: 14. CDR3 size: 17 residues. Germline-derived CDR1 and CDR2 are MDHEN and SYDVKM. In DNA form, the CDR3 reads TGTGCCAGCAGTCCCGCCCTTGGCGGGAGGCACAACAATGAGCAGTTCTTC. Protein sequence: CASSPALGGRHNNEQFF.

The V and J genes are TRBV11-1 and TRBJ2-7; 10 nucleotides align to TRBD2. The CDR3 sequence is 16 residues long. Trimming removed 5 bases from V and 3 bases from J; junction bases left unmatched: 10. In germline, CDR1 is SGHAT, CDR2 FQDESV (reference sequence). CDR3 sequence reads: CASSRESSGSFYEQYF. In DNA form, the CDR3 reads TGTGCCAGCAGCCGAGAATCTAGCGGGAGCTTCTACGAGCAGTACTTC. The full variable domain, its missing parts supplied by reference TRBV11-1 and TRBJ2-7, is EAEVAQSPRYKITEKSQAVAFWCDPISGHATLYWYRQILGQGPELLVQFQDESVVDDSQLPKDRFSAERLKGVDSTLKIQPAELGDSAMYLCASSRESSGSFYEQYFGPGTRLTVT.

The chain links TRBV7-8 to TRBJ2-5; 8 nucleotides match TRBD1. Germline V lookup: CDR1 SGHVS, CDR2 FQNEAQ. V dropped 4 bases and J dropped 5; count of bases not matched to a gene: 3. The CDR3 is 13 amino acids. The CDR3: CASSSGGRETQYF. The CDR3 coding sequence is TGTGCCAGCAGCTCAGGGGGCCGCGAGACCCAGTACTTC.

The chain uses TRBV6-5 and TRBJ1-2; D unresolved. CDR1 is MNHEY, CDR2 SVGAGI, per germline. The CDR3 is 15 amino acids. V dropped 0 bases and J dropped 4 bases, with 12 bases sitting between them. The CDR3 loop is CASSYSPTVSYGYTF. The CDR3 bases are TGTGCCAGCAGTTACTCCCCAACAGTCTCCTATGGCTACACCTTC.

Only a few counts were recorded for this clone. The rearrangement joins TRBV29-1 to TRBJ2-3, with 9 bases lining up with TRBD1. Per germline, CDR1 SQVTM and CDR2 ANQGSEA. The length of the CDR3 is 13 residues. Trimming took 5 bases from V and 6 from J; bases not matched to a gene: 6. DNA for the CDR3: TGCAGCGTTAAAACAGGGGGCCCGGATACGCAGTATTTT. This gives the protein CSVKTGGPDTQYF.

This chain uses TRBV25-1 with TRBJ2-1; D may be TRBD2 (6 bases). Per the germline V gene, CDR1 is MGHDK and CDR2 is SYGVNS. This CDR3 spans 15 amino acids. Trimming removed 4 bases at V and 4 bases at J, with 14 bases between. The CDR3 DNA reads TGTGCCAGCAGTGCGGCACATCGGGGGTACAATGAGCAGTTCTTC. It specifies CASSAAHRGYNEQFF.

The V and J genes are TRBV7-9 and TRBJ1-2, with D uncertain. This CDR3 has 11 residues. Germline CDR1 reads SEHNR; CDR2 reads FQNEAQ (reference sequence). Trimming stripped 5 bases from V and 9 bases from J, with 10 bases between. CDR3 region: CASSPLPRYTF. In nucleotides, the CDR3 is TGTGCCAGCAGCCCACTTCCACGCTACACCTTC.

This chain joins TRBV28 and TRBJ1-5, with D hard to call. CDR3 size: 13 residues. The germline V gene has CDR1 MDHEN and CDR2 SYDVKM. With 10 bases removed from V and 6 bases from J, the gap between germline ends came to 16 bases. DNA for the CDR3: TGTGCCACAAGGGAACGGGAGGTTCAGCCCCAGCATTTT. As protein: CATREREVQPQHF.

The V gene is TRBV5-5, the J gene TRBJ2-4, with 10 bases matching TRBD1. Germline V CDR1 and CDR2: SGHKS, YYEKEE (reference sequence). The V and J ends lost 3 bases and 4 bases, in that order; junction bases with no gene match: 1. The CDR3 is 14 residues long. CDR3 amino acids: CASSWTGGKNIQYF. As DNA, the CDR3 is TGTGCCAGCAGCTGGACAGGGGGGAAAAACATTCAGTACTTC.

V and J are TRBV7-9 and TRBJ1-3; D is possibly TRBD1 (6 bases). The CDR3 is 16 residues long. Trimming stripped 5 bases from V and 3 bases from J, with 17 bases between. The V gene's germline CDR1 is SEHNR and CDR2 FQNEAQ (reference sequence). The CDR3 region is CASSATGWGDGNTIYF. The DNA of the CDR3 is TGTGCCAGCAGCGCCACAGGGTGGGGAGATGGAAACACCATATATTTT.